This TCR beta chain was obtained from a study of T-cell reconstitution after alpha-beta-depleted transplantation in children. General study points: There were reportedly several hundred expanded graft clones from which alpha-beta T cells came about two months after transplant. At one year after transplant, newly produced T cells mostly accounted for T-cell counts and diversity. Some patients showed high day-60 TCRbeta diversity, which derived from surviving recipient T cells and thymic progenitors.

Unique molecular identifiers were incorporated into the prepared TCRbeta library. TCRdb reprocessed the PCR reads with MiXCR, giving one entry per CDR3 protein. The table records approximately 520,000 distinct CDR3 sequences, about an eighth of them present only once. This clonotype has just a few counts. What it binds is unknown. Specimen: PBMCs, mostly from graft donor cells, collected 180 days after TCRalphabeta/CD19-depleted stem cell transplant. The sequence came from a female patient under 10 years old who had a stem cell transplant for aplastic anemia, so the T cells may come from the graft donor.

CDR3 in DNA: TGTGCCAGCAGTTTATCGCGGAATACCAACACAGATACGCAGTATTTT. Translation gives CASSLSRNTNTDTQYF. This rearrangement joins TRBV28 to TRBJ2-3; no reliable D call. The V end lost 1 base, the J end lost 2 bases, and 13 bases lay between the germline ends. Germline lookup yields CDR1 MDHEN and CDR2 SYDVKM. The CDR3 runs 16 residues.